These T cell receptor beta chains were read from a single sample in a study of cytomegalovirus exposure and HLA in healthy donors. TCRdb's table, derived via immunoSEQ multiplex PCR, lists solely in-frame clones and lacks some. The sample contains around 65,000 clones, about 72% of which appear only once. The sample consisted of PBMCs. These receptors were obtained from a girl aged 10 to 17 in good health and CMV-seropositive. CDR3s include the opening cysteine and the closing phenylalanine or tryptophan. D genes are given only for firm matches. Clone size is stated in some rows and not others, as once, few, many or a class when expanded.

CAWLGEGRSPLHF TGTGCCTGGTTGGGGGAGGGCCGTTCACCCCTCCACTTT TRBV30 . TRBJ1-6 .
CAWSRGLAGGPGSYEQYF TGTGCCTGGAGTAGGGGACTAGCGGGAGGGCCAGGCTCCTACGAGCAGTACTTC TRBV30 TRBD2 TRBJ2-7 once
CASSWGGGSVYEQYF TGTGCCAGCAGTTGGGGCGGGGGATCAGTCTACGAGCAGTACTTC TRBV28 TRBD2 TRBJ2-7 once
CASSQDLSSYNEQFF TGCGCCAGCAGCCAAGATCTGAGCTCCTACAATGAGCAGTTCTTC TRBV4-3 . TRBJ2-1 .
CASSLYRGGIQPLHF TGTGCCAGCAGTTTATACAGGGGCGGGATTCAACCCCTCCACTTT TRBV28 TRBD1 TRBJ1-6 .
CASSHYNEQFF TGTGCCAGCAGTCACTACAATGAGCAGTTCTTC TRBV28 . TRBJ2-1 .
CASSSRTVSDTQYF TGCGCCAGCAGCAGCAGGACAGTTTCCGATACGCAGTATTTT TRBV5-1 . TRBJ2-3 .
CASSPELTGTSGNTIYF TGTGCCAGCAGCCCAGAACTCACAGGGACCTCTGGAAACACCATATATTTT TRBV7-8 . TRBJ1-3 few
CASRQSGGNYEQYF TGTGCCAGCAGGCAGAGCGGAGGCAACTACGAGCAGTACTTC TRBV6-5 . TRBJ2-7 .
CASSLLGGVGTEAFF TGTGCCAGCAGTTTATTGGGAGGGGTAGGCACTGAAGCTTTCTTT TRBV28 . TRBJ1-1 once
CASGRDRPSYNEQFF TGTGCCAGCGGAAGGGACAGACCCTCCTACAATGAGCAGTTCTTC TRBV5-6 TRBD1 TRBJ2-1 .
CASSLESFSNQPQHF TGTGCCAGCAGCTTAGAGAGTTTTAGCAATCAGCCCCAGCATTTT TRBV7-2 . TRBJ1-5 .
CASSGTSGANTEAFF TGTGCCAGCAGCGGGACATCAGGGGCCAACACTGAAGCTTTCTTT TRBV11-2 . TRBJ1-1 .
CAWGDRGPSTDTQYF TGTGCCTGGGGGGACAGGGGGCCTAGCACAGATACGCAGTATTTT TRBV30 TRBD1 TRBJ2-3 .
CATSRDGGANTEAFF TGTGCCACCAGCAGAGATGGCGGAGCGAACACTGAAGCTTTCTTT TRBV15 . TRBJ1-1 .
CAWSVRDQPQHF TGTGCCTGGAGTGTACGGGATCAGCCCCAGCATTTT TRBV30 . TRBJ1-5 .
CASSLVTTGSSPLHF TGTGCCAGCAGCTTAGTTACCACTGGGAGTTCACCCCTCCACTTT TRBV11-2 . TRBJ1-6 .
CASSEYRRTGTENYGYTF TGTGCCAGCAGTGAATATAGACGTACCGGGACAGAGAACTATGGCTACACCTTC TRBV25-1 TRBD1 TRBJ1-2 .
CASSQGLAGGRQETQYF TGCGCCAGCAGCCAGGGACTAGCGGGGGGGCGGCAAGAGACCCAGTACTTC TRBV4-1 TRBD2 TRBJ2-5 .